The rows below give T cell receptor beta chains drawn from one sample of a study of cytomegalovirus exposure and HLA in healthy donors. The protocol was immunoSEQ multiplex PCR, while the TCRdb copy is restricted to in-frame clones and leaves out a portion. The sample totals approximately 120,000 clones; its top ten clones hold more than 0.8%. Specimen: PBMCs. Receptors were obtained from a man between 18 and 29 years old in good health and CMV-seronegative. CDR3s include the opening cysteine and the closing phenylalanine or tryptophan. D genes are given only for firm matches.

D,V,J,DNA,CDR3
TRBD1,TRBV6-1,TRBJ2-4,TGTGCCAGCAGTGAGACAGGGAAGTATTCGAACATTCAGTACTTC,CASSETGKYSNIQYF
TRBD2,TRBV11-2,TRBJ2-5,TGTGCCAGCAGCTGGAGCGGGGGCAGAGAGACCCAGTACTTC,CASSWSGGRETQYF
TRBD1,TRBV6-4,TRBJ2-2,TGTGCCAGCAGTCGGACAGGGGCGAGGACCGGGGAGCTGTTTTTT,CASSRTGARTGELFF
NA,TRBV5-1,TRBJ1-2,TGCGCCAGCAGCTTGTCGGCGGAGTATGGCTACACCTTC,CASSLSAEYGYTF
NA,TRBV19,TRBJ2-1,TGTGCCAGTAGTAGCCGAGGGGGTGGTGAGCAGTTCTTC,CASSSRGGGEQFF
TRBD2,TRBV28,TRBJ2-1,TGTGCCAGCAGGAGACTCGGGACTAGCGGGAGTTACGATGAGCAGTTCTTC,CASRRLGTSGSYDEQFF
NA,TRBV28,TRBJ1-5,TGTGCCAGCTGTGAGGGCTCAAGGCCCCAGCATTTT,CASCEGSRPQHF
TRBD2,TRBV5-1,TRBJ2-3,TGCGCCAGCAGGATAGCGGGCCCAGACACAGATACGCAGTATTTT,CASRIAGPDTDTQYF
TRBD1,TRBV5-1,TRBJ2-7,TGCGCCAGCAGCAGAGGGACAGGGAAAACCTCCTACGAGCAGTACTTC,CASSRGTGKTSYEQYF
TRBD1,TRBV28,TRBJ1-2,TGTGCCAGCACACCGGGACAGGGACGAAACTATGGCTACACCTTC,CASTPGQGRNYGYTF
NA,TRBV11-2,TRBJ1-2,TGTGCCAGCTCTGACAGCGTATATAACTATGGCTACACCTTC,CASSDSVYNYGYTF
TRBD1,TRBV30,TRBJ2-7,TGTGCCTGGAGGCTCAAAGGTCAGGAGACAGGGTATCGCTACGAGCAGTACTTC,CAWRLKGQETGYRYEQYF
TRBD2,TRBV7-6,TRBJ2-7,TGTGCCAGCAGCCCAGGCCTAGCGGGAGTCCCCCTCTCCTACGAGCAGTACTTC,CASSPGLAGVPLSYEQYF
TRBD2,TRBV9,TRBJ2-5,TGTGCCAGCAGCGCCACACTACCGGGAGGAGCGGGGGAAACCCAGTACTTC,CASSATLPGGAGETQYF
NA,TRBV7-9,TRBJ1-4,TGTGCCAGCACCGCCCGAACTACTAATGAAAAACTGTTTTTT,CASTARTTNEKLFF
TRBD1,TRBV13,TRBJ1-3,TGTGCCAGCAGGGACCGAGGGACAGCAAAAAGAAACACCATATATTTT,CASRDRGTAKRNTIYF
TRBD1,TRBV5-6,TRBJ2-5,TGTGCCAGCAGGAGAACGGGACAGGGATTGGAGACCCAGTACTTC,CASRRTGQGLETQYF
TRBD1,TRBV30,TRBJ1-2,TGTGCCTGGAGAGGCAGGGGGTCTCTCTATGGCTACACCTTC,CAWRGRGSLYGYTF
TRBD2,TRBV5-1,TRBJ2-7,TGCGCCAGCAGCTTGGTGGCTAGCGGGGCCTACGAGCAGTACTTC,CASSLVASGAYEQYF
TRBD1,TRBV7-8,TRBJ2-7,TGTGCCAGCAGCGCGGACAGGGGCTACGAGCAGTACTTC,CASSADRGYEQYF
TRBD1,TRBV14,TRBJ2-7,TGTGCCAGCAGCCGCCGGGACAGAGGGTACGAGCAGTACTTC,CASSRRDRGYEQYF
NA,TRBV2,TRBJ1-1,TGTGCCAGCAGACCAACCGGGGGAGGAGGTGAAGCTTTCTTT,CASRPTGGGGEAFF
TRBD1,TRBV5-1,TRBJ2-3,TGCGCCAGCAGCTTGGCCGGGACAGGGGGAAAGGATACGCAGTATTTT,CASSLAGTGGKDTQYF
TRBD1,TRBV19,TRBJ2-7,TGTGCCAGTAGCCGCAAGACAGGGGGCTACGAGCAGTACTTC,CASSRKTGGYEQYF
NA,TRBV18,TRBJ1-6,TGTGCCAGCTCGACCACCGAGGGCAGGGGCGGTAGGAATTCACCCCTCCACTTT,CASSTTEGRGGRNSPLHF
NA,TRBV19,TRBJ1-2,TGTGCCAGTAGCAGGGGTCCAGGGGCTCCAGTCGACTATGGCTACACCTTC,CASSRGPGAPVDYGYTF
NA,TRBV7-6,TRBJ2-1,TGTGCCAGCAGCTTAGCCAGCGGCCCCTACAATGAGCAGTTCTTC,CASSLASGPYNEQFF
NA,TRBV30,TRBJ2-7,TGTGCCTGGATTTCCGAGTCCTACGAGCAGTACTTC,CAWISESYEQYF
NA,TRBV18,TRBJ2-7,TGTGCCAGCTCACCACCTGGACAGCCCTACGAGCAGTACTTC,CASSPPGQPYEQYF
TRBD2,TRBV2,TRBJ2-7,TGTGCCAGCAGGAGCCTTCCTAGCGGGAGGCTTATCCAGGGCTCCGAGCAGTACTTC,CASRSLPSGRLIQGSEQYF
NA,TRBV7-2,TRBJ2-7,TGTGCCAGCAGCCCATTAGCGGCCACCTACGAGCAGTACTTC,CASSPLAATYEQYF
NA,TRBV18,TRBJ1-1,TGTGCCAGCTCACCACCGCAAACAGTGAACACTGAAGCTTTCTTT,CASSPPQTVNTEAFF
NA,TRBV4-1,TRBJ2-5,TGCGCCAGCAGCCAAGATCCTGAGGAGACCCAGTACTTC,CASSQDPEETQYF
NA,TRBV5-5,TRBJ2-3,TGTGCCAGCAGCGGGGACTTCACTAGCACAGATACGCAGTATTTT,CASSGDFTSTDTQYF
NA,TRBV10-3,TRBJ1-1,TGTGCCATCAGTGATCGGGGGGACGGCACTGAAGCTTTCTTT,CAISDRGDGTEAFF
TRBD1,TRBV5-1,TRBJ1-5,TGCGCCAGCAGCACCGGGACAGGCAATCAGCCCCAGCATTTT,CASSTGTGNQPQHF
NA,TRBV19,TRBJ2-7,TGTGCCATCCCTGGGCGGGACAGCAACTACGAGCAGTACTTC,CAIPGRDSNYEQYF
NA,TRBV6-5,TRBJ1-5,TGTGCCAGCAGCCCCGCGGCGGAGCAGCCCCAGCATTTT,CASSPAAEQPQHF
TRBD1,TRBV18,TRBJ1-3,TGTGCCAGCTCAGCGGACAGGGGCTCTGGAAACACCATATATTTT,CASSADRGSGNTIYF
NA,TRBV30,TRBJ2-5,TGTGCCTGGAATCGTGGAGGAATACAAGAGACCCAGTACTTC,CAWNRGGIQETQYF
TRBD1,TRBV7-3,TRBJ1-1,TGTGCCAGCAGTCTCAGAGGGGACAGATACACTGAAGCTTTCTTT,CASSLRGDRYTEAFF
NA,TRBV6-1,TRBJ1-1,TGTGCCAGCGGAGTAGATATGAACACTGAAGCTTTCTTT,CASGVDMNTEAFF
NA,TRBV29-1,TRBJ1-5,TGCAGCGTGGAAGACAGTCGGGGGCCCCAGCATTTT,CSVEDSRGPQHF
TRBD2,TRBV18,TRBJ2-7,TGTGCCAGCTCACCAGTACAAACTAGCGGGATCTCCTACGAGCAGTACTTC,CASSPVQTSGISYEQYF
TRBD1,TRBV19,TRBJ2-7,TGTGCCAGTAGTATAACTCGGGGACAGAACGAGCAGTACTTC,CASSITRGQNEQYF
TRBD2,TRBV6-1,TRBJ2-1,TGTGCCAGCAGCCGGACTAGCGGGGACTACAATGAGCAGTTCTTC,CASSRTSGDYNEQFF
NA,TRBV5-1,TRBJ1-1,TGCGCCAGCAGCTTGGTTCCCGTGAGCAACACTGAAGCTTTCTTT,CASSLVPVSNTEAFF
TRBD1,TRBV28,TRBJ1-1,TGTGCCAGCAGGAACGCCGGGACAGGGGAGCCTGAAGCTTTCTTT,CASRNAGTGEPEAFF
NA,TRBV11-2,TRBJ1-4,TGTGCCAGCAGCGCAAGGGGGGGCACGAATGAAAAACTGTTTTTT,CASSARGGTNEKLFF
NA,TRBV28,TRBJ1-5,TGTGCCAGCAGTCCAGAAGCCAGGGTAAAACGGCCCCAGCATTTT,CASSPEARVKRPQHF
TRBD1,TRBV9,TRBJ2-5,TGTGCCAGCAGCGAGAGGGGACAGGGGGGGACCCAGTACTTC,CASSERGQGGTQYF
TRBD2,TRBV6-1,TRBJ2-1,TGTGCCAGCATCGAAGCGGCGGGAGGACGCGATGAGCAGTTCTTC,CASIEAAGGRDEQFF
TRBD1,TRBV19,TRBJ1-1,TGTGCCAGTAGTATAGTACAGACAGGGGTCCTCTTT,CASSIVQTGVLF
NA,TRBV7-9,TRBJ1-1,TGTGCCAGCAGTGTGGAGGTGGGGAACACTGAAGCTTTCTTT,CASSVEVGNTEAFF
NA,TRBV6-1,TRBJ2-3,TGTGCCAGCATTGAGGGGCTTGGTACAGATACGCAGTATTTT,CASIEGLGTDTQYF